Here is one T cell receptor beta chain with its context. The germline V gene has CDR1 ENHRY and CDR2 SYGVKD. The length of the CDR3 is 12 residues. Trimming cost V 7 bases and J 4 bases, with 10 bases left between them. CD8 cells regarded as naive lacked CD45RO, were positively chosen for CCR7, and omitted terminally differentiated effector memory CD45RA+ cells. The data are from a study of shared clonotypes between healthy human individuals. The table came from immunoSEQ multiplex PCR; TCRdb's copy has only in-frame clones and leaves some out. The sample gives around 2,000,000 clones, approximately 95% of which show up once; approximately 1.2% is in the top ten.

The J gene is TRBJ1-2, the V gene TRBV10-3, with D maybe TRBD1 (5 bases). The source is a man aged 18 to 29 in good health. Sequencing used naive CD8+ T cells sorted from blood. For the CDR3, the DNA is TGTGCCATCACGGGGGGGACCTATGGCTACACCTTC. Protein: CAITGGTYGYTF.